This T cell receptor beta chain derives from a study of T cells in Graves' hyperthyroidism and ophthalmopathy. An absence of ophthalmopathy progression within 18 months meant stable Graves' hyperthyroidism. Hyperthyroidism patients were newly diagnosed, had disease duration under 2 months, and were aged 18 to 65 years. Patients having uncontrolled infection, another autoimmune disease, pregnancy or lactation were not included. This clonotype showed up many times. Its antigen is unidentified. Overall study findings and caveats: Most thyroid-expanded clonotypes above 0.001 were also found in blood.

What was amplified from RNA transcripts were TCR beta CDR3 regions. The TCR CDR3 first-round RT-PCR relied on the HTBI primer set. One entry per CDR3 protein results from TCRdb running MiXCR on the multiplex PCR reads. The table lists around 420,000 distinct CDR3 sequences, around 15% of them singletons. Specimen: blood. The sequence was obtained from a young woman with Graves' hyperthyroidism.

CDR3 protein: CASGGGQGPSSYNEQFF. CDR3 bases: TGTGCCAGCGGCGGGGGGCAAGGTCCTAGCTCCTACAATGAGCAGTTCTTC. J is TRBJ2-1 and V is TRBV28, with 8 bases lining up with TRBD2. The V and J ends lost 8 bases and 0 bases, in that order; junction bases with no gene match: 12. Germline CDR1 is MDHEN and CDR2 is SYDVKM. This CDR3 is built from 17 residues.